The present TCR beta chain was sequenced within a study of blood T cell repertoires in COVID-19. Study context: COVID-19 samples from acute and convalescent phases originated in the United States, Italy and Spain.

J gave up 2 bases and V 0 bases, and 2 bases lay outside the gene matches. Germline values: CDR1 SGHRS, CDR2 YFSETQ. This CDR3 is 15 amino acids long. Method: immunoSEQ multiplex PCR; TCRdb's copy keeps in-frame clones and lacks some. Found here are under 250,000 clones, roughly 90% of them singletons; the top ten hold about 5%. The chain links TRBV5-1 to TRBJ2-7; 10 positions agree with TRBD2. The sample comprised peripheral blood. This TCR was sampled from a woman aged 40 to 50 with acute or convalescent COVID-19. The chain's CDR3 is CASSLGGTSAYEQYV. CDR3 sequence (DNA): TGCGCCAGCAGCTTGGGTGGGACTAGCGCCTACGAGCAGTACGTC.